Each of the 3 T cell receptor beta chains below was sequenced from the same sample in a study of cytomegalovirus exposure and HLA in healthy donors. Use of 60 Vbeta and 13 Jbeta primers characterized the PCR. Sequenced by immunoSEQ multiplex PCR; TCRdb stores in-frame clones only, minus some. The data hold more than 200,000 clones, with roughly 85% observed a single time. The sample comprised PBMCs. Receptor source: a male donor in good health and CMV-seronegative.

The rearrangement uses TRBV19 and TRBJ2-7; D perhaps matches TRBD2 (5 bases). Germline values: CDR1 LNHDA, CDR2 SQIVND (reference sequence). This CDR3 region has 13 residues. Trimming cost V 5 bases and J 0 bases, with 8 bases left between them. CDR3 in DNA: TGTGCCAGTAGTGCGGACTTCTCCTACGAGCAGTACTTC. The encoded protein is CASSADFSYEQYF.

The rearrangement links TRBV13 to TRBJ2-3, with 9 bases matching TRBD1. Germline V gene sequence: CDR1 PRHDT, CDR2 FYEKMQ (reference sequence). The CDR3 runs 15 residues. The trim removed 5 bases at V and 3 bases at J, leaving 6 bases unmatched. The CDR3, as DNA: TGTGCCAGCAGCCACGGGACAGGGAGGACAGATACGCAGTATTTT. This encodes CASSHGTGRTDTQYF.

The V call is TRBV30, the J call TRBJ1-1; no definite D call. V lost 5 bases and J lost 0, with 4 bases in between. CDR3 size: 11 residues. The germline gives CDR1 GTSNPN, CDR2 SVGIG (reference sequence). CDR3 DNA: TGTGCCTGGCTAGTGAACACTGAAGCTTTCTTT. It is translated as CAWLVNTEAFF.